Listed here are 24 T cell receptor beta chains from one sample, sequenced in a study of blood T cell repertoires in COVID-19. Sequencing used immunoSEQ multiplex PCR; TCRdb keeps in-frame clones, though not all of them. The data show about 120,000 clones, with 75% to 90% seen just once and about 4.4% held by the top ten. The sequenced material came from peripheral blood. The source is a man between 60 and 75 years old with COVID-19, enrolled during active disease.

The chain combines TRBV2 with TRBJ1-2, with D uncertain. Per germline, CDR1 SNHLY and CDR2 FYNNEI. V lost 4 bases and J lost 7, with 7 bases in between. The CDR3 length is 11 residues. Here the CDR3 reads CASSAGFGYTF. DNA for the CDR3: TGTGCCAGCAGTGCCGGTTTTGGCTACACCTTC.

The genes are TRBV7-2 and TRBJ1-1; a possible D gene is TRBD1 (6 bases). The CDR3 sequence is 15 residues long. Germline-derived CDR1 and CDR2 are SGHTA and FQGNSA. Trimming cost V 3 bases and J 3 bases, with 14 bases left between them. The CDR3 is CASSLGGARYTEAFF. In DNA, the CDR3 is TGTGCCAGCAGCTTGGGGGGGGCGCGGTACACTGAAGCTTTCTTT.

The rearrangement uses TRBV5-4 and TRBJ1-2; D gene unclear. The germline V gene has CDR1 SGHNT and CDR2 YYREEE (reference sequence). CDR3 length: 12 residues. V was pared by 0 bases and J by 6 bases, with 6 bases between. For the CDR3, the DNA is TGTGCCAGCAGCTTGGACGGGGATGGCTACACCTTC. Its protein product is CASSLDGDGYTF.

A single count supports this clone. CDR3 sequence: CASSRDRQAFF. DNA for the CDR3: TGTGCCAGCTCTAGGGACAGGCAAGCTTTCTTT. The V call is TRBV19, the J call TRBJ1-1; 8 bases map to TRBD1. Looked up from germline, CDR1 is LNHDA and CDR2 is SQIVND (reference sequence). Trimming removed 9 bases from V and 9 bases from J; junction bases left unmatched: 6. The CDR3 has 11 residues.

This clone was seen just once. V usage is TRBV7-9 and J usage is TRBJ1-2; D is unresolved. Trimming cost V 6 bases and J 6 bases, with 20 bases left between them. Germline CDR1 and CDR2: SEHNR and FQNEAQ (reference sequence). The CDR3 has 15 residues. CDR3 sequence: CASSGVIRDLNGYTF. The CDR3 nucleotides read TGTGCCAGCAGTGGGGTGATCCGGGATTTGAATGGCTACACCTTC.

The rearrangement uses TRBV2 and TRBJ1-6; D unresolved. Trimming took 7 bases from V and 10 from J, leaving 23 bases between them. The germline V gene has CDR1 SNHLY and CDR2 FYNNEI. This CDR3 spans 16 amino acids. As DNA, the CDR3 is TGTGCCAGCACCGGCGCTACGGGGAGCCACGGGTCACCCCTCCACTTT. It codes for CASTGATGSHGSPLHF. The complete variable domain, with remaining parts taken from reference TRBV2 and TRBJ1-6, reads EPEVTQTPSHQVTQMGQEVILRCVPISNHLYFYWYRQILGQKVEFLVSFYNNEISEKSEIFDDQFSVERPDGSNFTLKIRSTKLEDSAMYFCASTGATGSHGSPLHFGNGTRLTVT.

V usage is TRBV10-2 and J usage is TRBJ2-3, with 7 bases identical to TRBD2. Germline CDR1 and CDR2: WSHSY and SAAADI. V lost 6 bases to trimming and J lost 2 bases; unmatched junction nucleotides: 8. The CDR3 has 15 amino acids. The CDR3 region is CASSLQAGSTDTQYF. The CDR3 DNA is TGCGCCAGCAGCCTACAAGCGGGGTCCACAGATACGCAGTATTTT.

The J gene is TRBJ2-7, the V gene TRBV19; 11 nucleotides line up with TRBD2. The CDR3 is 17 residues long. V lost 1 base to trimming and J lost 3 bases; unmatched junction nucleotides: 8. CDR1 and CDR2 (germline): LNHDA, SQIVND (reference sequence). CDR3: CASSIGVPGTSGYEQYF. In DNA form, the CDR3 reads TGTGCCAGTAGTATAGGGGTCCCCGGGACTAGCGGCTACGAGCAGTACTTC.

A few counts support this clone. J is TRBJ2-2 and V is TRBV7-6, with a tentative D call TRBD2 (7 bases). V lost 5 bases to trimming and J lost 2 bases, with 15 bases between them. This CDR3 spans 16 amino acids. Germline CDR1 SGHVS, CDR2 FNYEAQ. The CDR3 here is CASSRARGPNTGELFF. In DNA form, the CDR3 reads TGTGCCAGCAGCCGAGCGCGGGGGCCAAACACCGGGGAGCTGTTTTTT.

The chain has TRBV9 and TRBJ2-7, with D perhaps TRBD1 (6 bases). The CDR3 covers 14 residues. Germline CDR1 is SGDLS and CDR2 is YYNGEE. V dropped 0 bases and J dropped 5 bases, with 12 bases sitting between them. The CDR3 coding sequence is TGTGCCAGCAGCGTAGGGGGGACACTTGACGAGCAGTACTTC. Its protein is CASSVGGTLDEQYF.

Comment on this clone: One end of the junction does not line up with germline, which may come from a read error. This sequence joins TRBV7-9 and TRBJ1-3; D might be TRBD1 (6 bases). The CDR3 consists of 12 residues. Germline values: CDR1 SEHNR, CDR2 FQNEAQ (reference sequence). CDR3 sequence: CASSLSGDRFHF. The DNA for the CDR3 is TGTGCCAGCAGCCTTAGTGGTGACAGGTTTCATTTT.

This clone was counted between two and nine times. CDR3 sequence reads: CATEARTGLYGYTF. The CDR3 DNA reads as TGTGCCACCGAGGCCCGGACAGGGCTCTATGGCTACACCTTC. V gene TRBV19 combines with J gene TRBJ1-2; 8 bases fit TRBD1. V shed 10 bases, J shed 4 bases, and the junction held 11 bases outside the gene matches. Germline CDR1 is LNHDA and CDR2 is SQIVND (reference sequence). CDR3 length equals 14 residues.

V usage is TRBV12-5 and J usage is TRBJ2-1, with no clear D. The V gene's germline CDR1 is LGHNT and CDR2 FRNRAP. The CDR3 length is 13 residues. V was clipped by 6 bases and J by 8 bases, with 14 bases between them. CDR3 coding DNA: TGTGCTAGTGGGTCTCCCTGGAGCGATGAGCAGTTCTTC. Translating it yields CASGSPWSDEQFF.

The CDR3 DNA is TGTGCCAGCAGCGGAACAGGGCTCCATGAGCAGTTCTTC. This gives the protein CASSGTGLHEQFF. The rearrangement joins TRBV9 to TRBJ2-1; a possible D gene is TRBD1 (6 bases). Germline V CDR1 and CDR2: SGDLS, YYNGEE. V lost 3 bases to trimming and J lost 8 bases, with 12 bases between them. The CDR3 is made up of 13 amino acids.

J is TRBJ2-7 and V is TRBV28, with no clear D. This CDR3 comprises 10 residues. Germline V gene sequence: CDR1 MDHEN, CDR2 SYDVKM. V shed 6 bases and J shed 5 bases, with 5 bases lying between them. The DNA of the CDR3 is TGTGCCAGCAGCTATGACGAGCAGTACTTC. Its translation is CASSYDEQYF.

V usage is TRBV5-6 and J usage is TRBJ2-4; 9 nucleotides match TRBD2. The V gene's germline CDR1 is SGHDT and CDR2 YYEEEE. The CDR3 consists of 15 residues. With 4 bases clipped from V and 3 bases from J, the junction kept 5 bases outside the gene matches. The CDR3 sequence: CASSELAGDKNIQYF. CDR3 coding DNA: TGTGCCAGCAGCGAACTAGCGGGTGACAAAAACATTCAGTACTTC.

CDR3 in amino acids: CASRTGKYGYTF. The CDR3 nucleotides are TGTGCCAGCAGGACGGGAAAGTATGGCTACACCTTC. This sequence joins TRBV25-1 and TRBJ1-2, with D uncertain. The ends were cut back, 6 bases at V and 5 bases at J, with 10 bases in the middle. Per the germline V gene, CDR1 is MGHDK and CDR2 is SYGVNS. The CDR3 contains 12 residues.

As DNA, the CDR3 is TGTGCCAGCAGTTATGGACAGGGACAATATGGCTACACCTTC. Translated, it gives CASSYGQGQYGYTF. The V and J genes are TRBV6-5 and TRBJ1-2; TRBD1 agrees at 8 bases. There are 14 residues in the CDR3. Per the germline V gene, CDR1 is MNHEY and CDR2 is SVGAGI. V lost 3 bases to trimming and J lost 5 bases; unmatched junction nucleotides: 5.

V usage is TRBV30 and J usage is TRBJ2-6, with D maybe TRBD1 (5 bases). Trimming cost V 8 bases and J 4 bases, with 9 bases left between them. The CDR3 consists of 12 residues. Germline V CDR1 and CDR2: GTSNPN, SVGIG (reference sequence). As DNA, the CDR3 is TGTGCCCTGCCAGGGGGGGCCAACGTCCTGACTTTC. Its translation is CALPGGANVLTF.

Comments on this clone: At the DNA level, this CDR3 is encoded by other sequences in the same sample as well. The CDR3 reads CAISESGGNTEAFF. Written as DNA, the CDR3 is TGTGCCATCAGTGAGAGCGGGGGGAACACTGAAGCTTTCTTT. The chain recombines TRBV10-3 with TRBJ1-1, with a weak D call TRBD1 (5 bases). Trimming cost V 2 bases and J 1 base, with 8 bases left between them. The CDR3 runs 14 residues. Germline values: CDR1 ENHRY, CDR2 SYGVKD.

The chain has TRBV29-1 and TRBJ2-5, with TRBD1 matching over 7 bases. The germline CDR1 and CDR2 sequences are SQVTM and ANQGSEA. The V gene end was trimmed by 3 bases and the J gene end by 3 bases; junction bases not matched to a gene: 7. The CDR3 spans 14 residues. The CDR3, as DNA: TGCAGCGTTGACTTGAACAGGGGAGAAGAGACCCAGTACTTC. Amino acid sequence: CSVDLNRGEETQYF.

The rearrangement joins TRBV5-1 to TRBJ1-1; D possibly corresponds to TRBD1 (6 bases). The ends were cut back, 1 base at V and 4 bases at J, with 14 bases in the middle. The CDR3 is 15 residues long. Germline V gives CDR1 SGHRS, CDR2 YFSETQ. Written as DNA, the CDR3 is TGCGCCAGCAGCTTGTGGCAGGGAGGGGGCACTGAAGCTTTCTTT. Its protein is CASSLWQGGGTEAFF.

The CDR3 DNA reads TGTGCCAGCAGCTTACTGGGAGGAAAACTGTTTTTT. The encoded protein is CASSLLGGKLFF. The chain uses TRBV7-9 and TRBJ1-4; D unclear. Germline V lookup: CDR1 SEHNR, CDR2 FQNEAQ (reference sequence). The CDR3 is 12 amino acids. With 2 bases removed from V and 10 bases from J, the gap between germline ends came to 8 bases. Complete variable domain (other parts from reference TRBV7-9 and TRBJ1-4): DTGVSQNPRHKITKRGQNVTFRCDPISEHNRLYWYRQTLGQGPEFLTYFQNEAQLEKSRLLSDRFSAERPKGSFSTLEIQRTEQGDSAMYLCASSLLGGKLFFGSGTQLSVL.

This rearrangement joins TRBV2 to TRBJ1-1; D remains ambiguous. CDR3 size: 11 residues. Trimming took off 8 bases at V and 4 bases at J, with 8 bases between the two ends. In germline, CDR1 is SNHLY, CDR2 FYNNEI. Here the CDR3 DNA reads TGTGCCAGCGCCGAGGGCACTGAAGCTTTCTTT. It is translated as CASAEGTEAFF.